This entry describes one T cell receptor beta chain. The CDR3 length is 14 residues. Germline CDR1 and CDR2: LNHDA and SQIVND (reference sequence). Trimming took off 5 bases at V and 5 bases at J, with 16 bases between the two ends. This sample was included in a study of Graves' ophthalmopathy and Graves' hyperthyroidism. The TCR beta CDR3 regions underwent amplification from RNA transcripts. The library came from an HTBI-primed first-round RT-PCR and a second-round multiplex PCR. TCRdb recomputed calls from the multiplex PCR reads with MiXCR, one row per CDR3 protein. The sample contains hundreds of thousands of distinct CDR3 sequences, about 40% of which appear only once.

The TCR comes from an adult man with Graves' ophthalmopathy. The chain employs TRBV19 and TRBJ2-7; D gene unclear. Specimen: peripheral blood. The CDR3 DNA is TGTGCCAGTAGTGGAAGGGCCTGGGGAAACGAGCAGTACTTC. Translation gives CASSGRAWGNEQYF.